This T cell receptor beta chain was sequenced for a study of T cells in Graves' hyperthyroidism and ophthalmopathy. Study results and limitations: Ophthalmopathy could be told apart from stable hyperthyroidism with a 13 V-J model. A median approximately 6.8 months before onset, the model predicted ophthalmopathy.

The TCR beta CDR3 regions underwent amplification using RNA transcripts as the source. HTBI primers were employed in a first-round RT-PCR of the TCR CDR3. TCRdb reprocessed the multiplex PCR reads with MiXCR, giving one entry per CDR3 protein. Of about 660,000 distinct CDR3 sequences in the sample, about 45% are singletons; the top ten hold roughly 6.5%. Trimming removed 1 base at V and 6 bases at J, with 14 bases between. Per germline, CDR1 KGHDR and CDR2 SFDVKD. The CDR3 totals 16 residues. Patients were excluded for uncontrolled infection, other autoimmune disease, pregnancy or lactation. About this clonotype: The antigen is unknown. Given a much more abundant clone one base away, this may be a read error.

This TCR came from an adult man with Graves' disease, either hyperthyroidism or ophthalmopathy (not recorded which). Specimen: peripheral blood or thyroid tissue (not recorded which). This chain links TRBV24-1 with TRBJ1-4, with unresolved D. CDR3 sequence: CATSDLHRTDDEKLFF. CDR3 sequence (DNA): TGTGCCACCAGTGATTTACATCGGACGGATGATGAAAAACTGTTTTTT.